This entry describes one T cell receptor (beta chain). The CDR3 has 13 amino acids. Germline V gene sequence: CDR1 SQVTM, CDR2 ANQGSEA. V was cut by 5 bases and J by 2 bases, with 10 bases left in between. This entry belongs to a study of blood T cell repertoires in COVID-19. Study-wide background: In each case, the material was cDNA or gDNA derived from T cells, B-cell-depleted T cells, or PBMCs.

Clones were sequenced by immunoSEQ multiplex PCR, and TCRdb holds only the in-frame ones, with some missing. The sample lists hundreds of thousands of clones; approximately 88% were seen once. Sequencing was carried out using peripheral blood. The chain has TRBV29-1 and TRBJ1-5; no clear D gene. This TCR was recovered from a human donor in a cohort sampled during active COVID-19. As DNA, the CDR3 is TGCAGCGTTCGGGGTGCGGGCAATCAGCCCCAGCATTTT. Protein sequence: CSVRGAGNQPQHF.